Shown below are 11 T cell receptor beta chains from a single sample sequenced in a study of identical twins. TCRdb analysed the 5' RACE reads with MiXCR anew, one entry per CDR3 protein. The sample lists roughly 1.6 million distinct CDR3 sequences, 25% to 35% occurring once. Sequenced input: cord blood. Receptors originate from a newborn girl in good health.

This rearrangement joins TRBV6-1 to TRBJ2-7; 7 bases line up with TRBD1. Looked up from germline, CDR1 is MNHNS and CDR2 is SASEGT. CDR3 length: 13 residues. V lost 6 bases and J lost 3; bases outside the gene matches: 5. CDR3 sequence (DNA): TGTGCCAGCAGGGACAGGTTCATCTACGAGCAGTACTTC. Encoded protein: CASRDRFIYEQYF.

This clonotype was seen more than once but under ten times. V usage is TRBV6-5 and J usage is TRBJ2-1; D remains unclear. CDR3 length: 11 amino acids. Germline V gene sequence: CDR1 MNHEY, CDR2 SVGAGI. Trimming left V 8 bases short and J 8 bases short, with 10 bases between. The CDR3 DNA reads TGTGCCAGCCCCTATTGCGATGAGCAGTTCTTC. It translates to CASPYCDEQFF.

The V call is TRBV6-4, the J call TRBJ1-2, with 7 bases identical to TRBD1. Germline trimming cut 5 bases from V and 5 bases from J; bases unmatched to any gene: 11. The CDR3 length is 15 residues. Germline values: CDR1 MRHNA, CDR2 SNTAGT. CDR3 nucleotide sequence: TGTGCCAGCAGTCCGGGACAGTCATGGAAATATGGCTACACCTTC. Amino acid sequence: CASSPGQSWKYGYTF.

This clonotype has more than one count but fewer than ten. The V gene is TRBV12-3 or TRBV12-4, the J gene TRBJ1-1; D is uncertain. The CDR3 extends over 12 amino acids. Trimming stripped 5 bases from V and 1 base from J, with 5 bases between. CDR3 residues: CASSKWNTEAFF. The CDR3 region has the DNA TGTGCCAGCAGTAAATGGAACACTGAAGCTTTCTTT.

This clonotype was seen only a few times. The gene calls are TRBV12-3 or TRBV12-4 and TRBJ1-4; 9 positions agree with TRBD1. The length of the CDR3 is 17 residues. The V segment lost 3 bases and the J segment 8 bases; nucleotides outside the gene matches: 13. The CDR3 reads CASSFVVWDREVEKLFF. CDR3 sequence (DNA): TGTGCCAGCAGTTTCGTAGTTTGGGACAGGGAGGTCGAAAAACTGTTTTTT.

The chain recombines TRBV28 with TRBJ1-5, with D possibly being TRBD1 (5 bases). With 6 bases removed from V and 1 base from J, the gap between germline ends came to 16 bases. This CDR3 has 16 residues. Germline CDR1 MDHEN, CDR2 SYDVKM. The CDR3 bases are TGTGCCAGCAGACGCGAAGGGGCTCGAAGCAATCAGCCCCAGCATTTT. Residues: CASRREGARSNQPQHF.

This clonotype was seen many times. CDR3 in DNA: TGTGCCAGCAGCTCGGGGGGAGGCAGCACAGATACGCAGTATTTT. Its translation is CASSSGGGSTDTQYF. This chain links TRBV11-2 with TRBJ2-3; 7 bases match TRBD2. CDR1 SGHAT and CDR2 FQNNGV come from the germline V gene. V lost 4 bases, J lost 0 bases, and 4 bases stayed unmatched. This CDR3 is 15 amino acids long.

The table lists this clonotype with a few counts. The J gene is TRBJ2-1, the V gene TRBV4-1; TRBD2 aligns across 13 bases. The CDR3 runs to 19 residues. Germline V gene sequence: CDR1 MGHRA, CDR2 YSYEKL. V was pared by 4 bases and J by 5 bases, with 14 bases of the junction left unmatched. The CDR3 coding sequence is TGCGCCAGCAGCCGAGACCCCACTAGCGGGGGGGCCCTTAACAATGAGCAGTTCTTC. Translation gives CASSRDPTSGGALNNEQFF.

At least ten counts were recorded for this clonotype. V is TRBV27 and J is TRBJ1-1, with D possibly matching TRBD1 (5 bases). CDR3 length: 14 amino acids. The germline V gene encodes CDR1 MNHEY and CDR2 SMNVEV (reference sequence). V was clipped by 6 bases and J by 5 bases, with 16 bases between them. The DNA for the CDR3 is TGTGCCAGCAGCCTCGTTAGGGGAGGGACTGAAGCTTTCTTT. It yields the protein CASSLVRGGTEAFF.

This clonotype was seen a handful of times. This chain's CDR3 is CASSYGTGWPGYGYTF. CDR3 coding DNA: TGTGCCAGCAGTTACGGGACCGGTTGGCCTGGCTATGGCTACACCTTC. This chain uses TRBV6-6 with TRBJ1-2; D might be TRBD1 (5 bases). Germline lookup yields CDR1 MNHNY and CDR2 SVGAGI (reference sequence). The CDR3 is 16 amino acids. Trimming stripped 2 bases from V and 4 bases from J, with 17 bases between.

J is TRBJ1-6 and V is TRBV2; D is uncertain. V was trimmed by 5 bases and J by 0 bases, leaving 14 bases between them. CDR1 is SNHLY and CDR2 is FYNNEI in the germline V gene. The CDR3 is 17 residues long. DNA for the CDR3: TGTGCCAGCAGTTACCCTTGGAGTAGCTCCTATAATTCACCCCTCCACTTT. Translated, it gives CASSYPWSSSYNSPLHF.